This paragraph covers one T cell receptor beta chain sequence. Antigen: not known. Profiling relied on immunoSEQ multiplex PCR, and the TCRdb table lists in-frame clones only, not all of them. The sample includes around 1,100,000 clones, 70% to 85% of them seen just once. The data are from a study of shared clonotypes between healthy human individuals. The wider study: The donor group consisted of a couple of women and a few men, aged 18 to 49.

This CDR3 comprises 14 residues. Germline-derived CDR1 and CDR2 are MNHNY and SVGAGI (reference sequence). Trimming removed 6 bases from V and 0 bases from J, with 11 bases in between. Regarding the study as a whole: An expected dependence of interdonor clonotype sharing on sequencing depth was noted. Naive subsets, compared against memory subsets, generally had larger estimated richness values.

This TCR was recovered from a man between 18 and 29 years old in good health. Some clones in this sample may be carry-over from other donors' samples. The sample comprised memory CD4+ T cells from PBMCs. Subset defined: CD45RA-negative fraction. The chain couples TRBV6-6 to TRBJ1-1, with D possibly being TRBD1 (6 bases). The CDR3 protein is CASRGGQMNTEAFF. In nucleotides, the CDR3 is TGTGCCAGCAGGGGGGGCCAGATGAACACTGAAGCTTTCTTT.